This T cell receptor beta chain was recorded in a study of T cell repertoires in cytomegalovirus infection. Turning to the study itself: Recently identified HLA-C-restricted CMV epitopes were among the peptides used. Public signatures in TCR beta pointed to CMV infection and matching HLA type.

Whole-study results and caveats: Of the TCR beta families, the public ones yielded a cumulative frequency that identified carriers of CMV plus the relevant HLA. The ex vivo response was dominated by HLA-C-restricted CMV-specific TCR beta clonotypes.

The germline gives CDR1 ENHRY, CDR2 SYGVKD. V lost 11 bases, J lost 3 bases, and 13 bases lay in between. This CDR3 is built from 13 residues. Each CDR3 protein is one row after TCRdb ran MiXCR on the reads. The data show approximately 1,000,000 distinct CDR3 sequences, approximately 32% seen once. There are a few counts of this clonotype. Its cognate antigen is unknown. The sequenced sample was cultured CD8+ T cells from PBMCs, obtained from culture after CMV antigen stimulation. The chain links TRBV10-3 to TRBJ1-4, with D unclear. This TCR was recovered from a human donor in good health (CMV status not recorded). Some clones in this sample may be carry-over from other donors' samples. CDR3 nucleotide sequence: TGTGCCTCCAAAGGGATGGCTAATGAAAAACTGTTTTTT. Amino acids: CASKGMANEKLFF.